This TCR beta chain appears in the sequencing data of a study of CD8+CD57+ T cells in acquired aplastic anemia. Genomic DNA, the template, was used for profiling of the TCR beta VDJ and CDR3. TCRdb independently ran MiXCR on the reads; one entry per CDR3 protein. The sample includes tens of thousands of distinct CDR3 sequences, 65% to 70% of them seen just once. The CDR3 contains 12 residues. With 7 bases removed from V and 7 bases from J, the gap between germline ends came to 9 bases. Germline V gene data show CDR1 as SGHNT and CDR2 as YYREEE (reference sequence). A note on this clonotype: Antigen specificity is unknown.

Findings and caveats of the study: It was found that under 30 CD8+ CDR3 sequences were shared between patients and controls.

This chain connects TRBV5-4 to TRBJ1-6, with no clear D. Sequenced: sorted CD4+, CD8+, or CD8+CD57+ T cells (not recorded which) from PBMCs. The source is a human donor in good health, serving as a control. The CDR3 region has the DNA TGTGCCAGCGAGGGCCGGAATTCACCCCTCCACTTT. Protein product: CASEGRNSPLHF.